The 12 T cell receptor beta chains reported below all come from one sample, sequenced in a study of T cell responses to AZD1222 COVID-19 vaccine (dated by TCRdb to the early 2020s). In the paper's terms, the time point label means: baseline before first vaccination. Libraries were constructed by the immunoSEQ multiplex PCR assay. The clones in this table, taken by TCRdb from immuneACCESS, are in-frame only. Not every clone is retained; where verified, under half of the shortfall comes from an unresolved V gene, and the cause of the rest is unknown. The sample yields about 120,000 clones; about 90% were counted once. Of the sample, 5% to 6% is held by the ten largest clones. The sequences come from peripheral blood, collected on day 0 of AZD1222 vaccination. The receptors shown here come from an adult in good health.

The DNA of the CDR3 is TGTGCCAGTATGGCCAACAGGGGTCAATCACCCCTCCACTTT. This codes for CASMANRGQSPLHF. V is TRBV19 and J is TRBJ1-6, with TRBD1 matching 7 bases. The CDR3 covers 14 residues. Losses at the gene ends were 7 bases for V and 10 bases for J; bases not matched to a gene: 10. Germline assignment: CDR1 LNHDA and CDR2 SQIVND (reference sequence). The full variable domain, completed using reference TRBV19 and TRBJ1-6, is DGGITQSPKYLFRKEGQNVTLSCEQNLNHDAMYWYRQDPGQGLRLIYYSQIVNDFQKGDIAEGYSVSREKKESFPLTVTSAQKNPTAFYLCASMANRGQSPLHFGNGTRLTVT.

The chain recombines TRBV29-1 with TRBJ1-1, with TRBD1 as a possible D gene (6 bases). Trimming stripped 6 bases from V and 5 bases from J, with 13 bases between. CDR1 is SQVTM, CDR2 ANQGSEA, per germline. This CDR3 is 12 amino acids long. For the CDR3, the DNA is TGCAGCGTGTGGGGGCGGGAGACTGAAGCTTTCTTT. It codes for CSVWGRETEAFF.

The chain joins TRBV6-1 to TRBJ2-1; 11 bases fit TRBD1. CDR1 and CDR2 from the germline V gene are MNHNS and SASEGT. The CDR3 is 15 residues long. J was trimmed by 6 bases and V by 7 bases; bases with no gene match: 8. CDR3 DNA: TGTGCCAGCAATCTTCCCGGGACAGGGGGCAATGAGCAGTTCTTC. It is translated as CASNLPGTGGNEQFF.

J is TRBJ1-1 and V is TRBV5-1; D uncertain. V dropped 0 bases and J dropped 0 bases, with 9 bases sitting between them. Germline CDR1 is SGHRS and CDR2 is YFSETQ. CDR3 length: 15 amino acids. CDR3 sequence (DNA): TGCGCCAGCAGCTTGGATCGGACGGTGAACACTGAAGCTTTCTTT. This encodes CASSLDRTVNTEAFF.

The chain couples TRBV7-9 to TRBJ1-4; D gene unclear. Germline assignment: CDR1 SEHNR and CDR2 FQNEAQ (reference sequence). V shed 0 bases and J shed 8 bases, with 16 bases lying between them. The CDR3 consists of 16 residues. The CDR3 loop is CASSLAVGAVGEKLFF. The CDR3 bases are TGTGCCAGCAGCTTAGCCGTCGGTGCTGTAGGGGAAAAACTGTTTTTT.

The rearrangement links TRBV27 to TRBJ1-4; D uncertain. Germline loops: CDR1 MNHEY, CDR2 SMNVEV (reference sequence). The CDR3 loop spans 14 amino acids. Trimming pared 5 bases from V and 7 bases from J, leaving 14 bases between. The CDR3 sequence is CASSDVGKSEKLFF. DNA for the CDR3: TGTGCCAGCAGTGATGTCGGTAAAAGTGAAAAACTGTTTTTT.

The rearrangement uses TRBV24-1 and TRBJ1-2, with 9 bases matching TRBD1. Germline assignment: CDR1 KGHDR and CDR2 SFDVKD. V was clipped by 3 bases and J by 7 bases; unmatched bases: 5. The CDR3 contains 14 residues. In DNA, the CDR3 is TGTGCCACCAGTGATGCCGGGACAGGGTTTGGCTACACCTTC. This codes for CATSDAGTGFGYTF.

In this sample, this clone turned up once. This chain connects TRBV6-1 to TRBJ2-7; perhaps TRBD2 as D (6 bases). Trimming took off 2 bases at V and 9 bases at J, with 11 bases between the two ends. CDR1 and CDR2 from the germline V gene are MNHNS and SASEGT. This CDR3 region has 12 residues. Written as DNA, the CDR3 is TGTGCCAGCAGTGAAAGGGGAGGAAGGCAGTACTTC. Translating it yields CASSERGGRQYF.

CDR3 loop: CASSQAGGSRYGYTF. The CDR3 region has the DNA TGTGCCAGCAGCCAAGCTGGGGGCTCACGCTATGGCTACACCTTC. The genes are TRBV3-1 (or the pseudogene TRBV3-2) and TRBJ1-2; D might be TRBD1 (6 bases). CDR1 is LGHDT and CDR2 is YNNKEL in the germline V gene (reference sequence). The V and J ends lost 1 base and 4 bases respectively, with 13 bases between them. This CDR3 is built from 15 residues.

This chain joins TRBV27 and TRBJ2-1; perhaps TRBD1 as D (5 bases). The length of the CDR3 is 13 residues. Germline V gene lookup returns CDR1 MNHEY and CDR2 SMNVEV (reference sequence). With 3 bases removed from V and 10 bases from J, the gap between germline ends came to 13 bases. CDR3 region: CASSLGLGSEQFF. The CDR3, as DNA: TGTGCCAGCAGTTTGGGGCTAGGATCGGAGCAGTTCTTC.

This clone was seen a handful of times. The genes are TRBV6-5 and TRBJ1-5; D is ambiguous. V gave up 6 bases and J gave up 5 bases, with 17 bases separating them. Germline CDR1 is MNHEY and CDR2 is SVGAGI. This CDR3 is 15 amino acids long. CDR3 coding DNA: TGTGCCAGCAGACACGGAGGAACATCGGATCAGCCCCAGCATTTT. Residues: CASRHGGTSDQPQHF.

The chain carries TRBV12-3 or TRBV12-4 and TRBJ1-2; D call uncertain. The germline V and J ends were trimmed by 3 bases and 4 bases, with 9 bases remaining between them. The CDR3 has 13 residues. Here the CDR3 DNA reads TGTGCCAGCAGTTTCCGGACGGGCTATGGCTACACCTTC. Residues: CASSFRTGYGYTF.